This T cell receptor (beta chain) appears in the sequencing data of a study of blood T cell repertoires in COVID-19. Study at large: T cells, B-cell-depleted T cells, or PBMCs provided the cDNA or gDNA that served as material.

With V trimmed by 3 bases and J by 9 bases, 3 bases remained unmatched. CDR1 is MNHEY, CDR2 SVGEGT, per germline. The CDR3 runs 14 residues. Participants were aged about 18 to 100 years, lived in around 22 US areas, and enrolled virtually. Methods used by the authors: By means of reference gene primer amplification, nucleated cell counts were estimated. Here immunoSEQ multiplex PCR was the method, and the copy in TCRdb shows in-frame clones only, minus some. V and J calls plus clone size are reproduced from that table; the DNA served to infer D and trimming. The table lists approximately 300,000 clones, 92% of them singletons.

This sequence was found in a woman aged 25 to 39 who had recovered from COVID-19. Sequencing was performed on PBMCs or T cells enriched from blood (not recorded which). The V and J genes are TRBV6-2 or TRBV6-3 and TRBJ1-6, with 9 bases identical to TRBD1. The CDR3 region has the DNA TGTGCCAGCAGTTATCAACAGGGGGCTTCACCCCTCCACTTT. Encoded protein: CASSYQQGASPLHF.